This T cell receptor beta chain was sequenced for a study of cytomegalovirus exposure and HLA in healthy donors. The PCR was carried out with 60 Vbeta primers and 13 Jbeta primers. The method was immunoSEQ multiplex PCR; TCRdb's version includes in-frame clones alone and lacks a portion of them. The sample has about 190,000 clones; roughly 77% are singletons. CDR1 SEHNR and CDR2 FQNEAQ come from the germline V gene (reference sequence). J lost 3 bases, V lost 5 bases, and 10 bases had no gene match. The CDR3 has 16 residues. A note on this clone: Its specificity is unknown.

Study-wide points: In a later analysis, an Asian-associated ancestry cluster reportedly showed fewer N-insertions than the roughly 690-donor mean. Follow-up analysis later connected one missense variant in DCLRE1C with trimming of TCR beta V- and J-genes. The analysis excluded some indistinguishable V segments, including TRBV6-2 and TRBV6-3. Productive rates of about 87% or about 30% were seen for most TCR beta V segments in an earlier analysis.

The rearrangement links TRBV7-9 to TRBJ1-5; TRBD1 agrees at 7 bases. The sample comprised PBMCs. This TCR was recovered from a woman in her thirties in good health and CMV-seropositive. Here the CDR3 reads CASSGQTGIDNQPQHF. The CDR3 DNA sequence: TGTGCCAGCAGCGGGCAGACAGGGATCGACAATCAGCCCCAGCATTTT.